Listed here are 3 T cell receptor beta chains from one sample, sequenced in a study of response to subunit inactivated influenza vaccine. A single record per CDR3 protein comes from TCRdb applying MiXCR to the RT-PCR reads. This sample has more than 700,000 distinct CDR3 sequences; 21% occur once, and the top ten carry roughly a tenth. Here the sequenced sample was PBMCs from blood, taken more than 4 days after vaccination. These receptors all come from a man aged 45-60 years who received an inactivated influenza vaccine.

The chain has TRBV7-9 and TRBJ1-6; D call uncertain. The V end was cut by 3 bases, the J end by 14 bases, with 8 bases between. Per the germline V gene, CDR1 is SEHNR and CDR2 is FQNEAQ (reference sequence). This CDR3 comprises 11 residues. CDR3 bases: TGTGCCAGCAGCTTGCAGGCCGCCCTCCACTTT. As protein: CASSLQAALHF.

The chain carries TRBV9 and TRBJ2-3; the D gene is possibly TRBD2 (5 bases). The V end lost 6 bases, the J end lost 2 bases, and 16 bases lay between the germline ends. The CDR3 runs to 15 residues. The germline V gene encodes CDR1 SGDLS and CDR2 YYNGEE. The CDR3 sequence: CASKLRRAYTDTQYF. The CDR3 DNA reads TGTGCCAGCAAACTTCGGCGGGCATACACAGATACGCAGTATTTT.

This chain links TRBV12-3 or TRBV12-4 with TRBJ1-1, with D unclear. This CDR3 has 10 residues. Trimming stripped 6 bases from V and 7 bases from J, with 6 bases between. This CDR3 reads CASRPNEAFF. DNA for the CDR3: TGTGCCAGCAGACCTAATGAAGCTTTCTTT.